This TCR beta chain came from a study of neurological immune-mediated disorders. The CDR3 sequence is 11 residues long. In germline, CDR1 is WSHSY, CDR2 SAAADI. V dropped 4 bases and J dropped 7 bases, with 5 bases sitting between them. As for time point: longitudinal time-point 2. Template-switch 5'RACE cDNA synthesis added a 10-nucleotide unique molecular identifier. Every sequencing run produced over 160 million TCR-beta sequences, and the sequences from any one run covered 15-18 subjects. Each CDR3 protein gets one entry after TCRdb re-called the 5' RACE reads with MiXCR. Here the sample spans about 66,000 distinct CDR3 sequences, more than 9.5% being singletons. This clonotype came up many times. Its specificity is not known. General study points: Private repertoires in all groups were suggested, as expanded clones shared no CDR3 amino acid sequences across subjects.

The rearrangement uses TRBV10-2 and TRBJ2-1, with D uncertain. This TCR was recovered from a man aged 25-45 years in good health. Sequencing input: PBMCs. CDR3: CASSVQNEQFF. The CDR3 DNA follows: TGCGCCAGCAGTGTACAGAATGAGCAGTTCTTC.